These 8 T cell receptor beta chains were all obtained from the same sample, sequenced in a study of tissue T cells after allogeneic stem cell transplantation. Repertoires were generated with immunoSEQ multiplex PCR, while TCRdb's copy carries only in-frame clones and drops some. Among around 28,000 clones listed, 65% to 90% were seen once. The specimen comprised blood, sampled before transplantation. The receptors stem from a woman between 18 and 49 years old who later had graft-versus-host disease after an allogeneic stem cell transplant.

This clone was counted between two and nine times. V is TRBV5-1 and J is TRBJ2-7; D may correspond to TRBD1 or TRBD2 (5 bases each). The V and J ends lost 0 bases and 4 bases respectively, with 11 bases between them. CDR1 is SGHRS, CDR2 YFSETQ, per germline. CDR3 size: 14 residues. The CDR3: CASSLEGPKYEQYF. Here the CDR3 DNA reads TGCGCCAGCAGCTTGGAGGGACCAAAGTACGAGCAGTACTTC.

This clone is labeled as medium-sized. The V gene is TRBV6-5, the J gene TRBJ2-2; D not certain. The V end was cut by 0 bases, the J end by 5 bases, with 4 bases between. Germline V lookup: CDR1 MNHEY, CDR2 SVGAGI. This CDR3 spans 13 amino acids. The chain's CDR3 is CASSYSETGELFF. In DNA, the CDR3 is TGTGCCAGCAGTTACTCGGAGACCGGGGAGCTGTTTTTT.

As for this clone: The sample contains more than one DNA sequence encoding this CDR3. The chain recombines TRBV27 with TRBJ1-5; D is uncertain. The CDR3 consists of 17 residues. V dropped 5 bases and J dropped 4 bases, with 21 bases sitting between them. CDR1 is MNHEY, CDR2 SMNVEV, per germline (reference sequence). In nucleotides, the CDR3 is TGTGCCAGCAGTCCCCGTAAAACCGACTCTTGGAATCAGCCCCAGCATTTT. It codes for CASSPRKTDSWNQPQHF.

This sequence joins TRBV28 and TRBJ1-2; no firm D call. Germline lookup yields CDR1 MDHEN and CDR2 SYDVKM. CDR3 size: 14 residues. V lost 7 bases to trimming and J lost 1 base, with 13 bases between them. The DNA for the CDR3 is TGTGCCAGCACCGTTCTGGAAAGTAACTATGGCTACACCTTC. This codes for CASTVLESNYGYTF.

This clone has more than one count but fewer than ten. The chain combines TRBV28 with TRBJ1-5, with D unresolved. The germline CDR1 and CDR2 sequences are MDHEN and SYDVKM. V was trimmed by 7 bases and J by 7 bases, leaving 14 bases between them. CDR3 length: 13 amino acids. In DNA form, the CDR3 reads TGTGCCAGCAAGGTACACCCTCACCAGCCCCAGCATTTT. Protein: CASKVHPHQPQHF. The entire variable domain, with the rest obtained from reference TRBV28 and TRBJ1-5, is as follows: DVKVTQSSRYLVKRTGEKVFLECVQDMDHENMFWYRQDPGLGLRLIYFSYDVKMKEKGDIPEGYSVSREKKERFSLILESASTNQTSMYLCASKVHPHQPQHFGDGTRLSIL.

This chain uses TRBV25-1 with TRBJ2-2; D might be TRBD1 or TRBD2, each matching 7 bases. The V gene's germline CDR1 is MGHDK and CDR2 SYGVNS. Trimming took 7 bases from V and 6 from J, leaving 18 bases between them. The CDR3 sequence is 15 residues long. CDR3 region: CASTADREGAGELFF. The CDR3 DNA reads TGTGCCAGCACCGCCGACAGGGAGGGCGCCGGGGAGCTGTTTTTT. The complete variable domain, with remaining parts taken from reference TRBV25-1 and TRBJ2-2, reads EADIYQTPRYLVIGTGKKITLECSQTMGHDKMYWYQQDPGMELHLIHYSYGVNSTEKGDLSSESTVSRIRTEHFPLTLESARPSHTSQYLCASTADREGAGELFFGEGSRLTVL.

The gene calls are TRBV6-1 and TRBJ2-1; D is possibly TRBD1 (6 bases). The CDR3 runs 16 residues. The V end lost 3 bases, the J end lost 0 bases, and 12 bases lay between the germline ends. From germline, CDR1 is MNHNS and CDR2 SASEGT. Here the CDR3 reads CASSETTGSSYNEQFF. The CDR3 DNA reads TGTGCCAGCAGTGAGACGACAGGTAGCTCCTACAATGAGCAGTTCTTC.

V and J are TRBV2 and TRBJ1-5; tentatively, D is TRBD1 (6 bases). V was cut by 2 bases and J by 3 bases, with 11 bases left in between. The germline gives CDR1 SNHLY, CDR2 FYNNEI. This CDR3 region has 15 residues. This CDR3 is CASSELGDNNQPQHF. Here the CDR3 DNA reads TGTGCCAGCAGTGAACTGGGGGACAACAATCAGCCCCAGCATTTT.